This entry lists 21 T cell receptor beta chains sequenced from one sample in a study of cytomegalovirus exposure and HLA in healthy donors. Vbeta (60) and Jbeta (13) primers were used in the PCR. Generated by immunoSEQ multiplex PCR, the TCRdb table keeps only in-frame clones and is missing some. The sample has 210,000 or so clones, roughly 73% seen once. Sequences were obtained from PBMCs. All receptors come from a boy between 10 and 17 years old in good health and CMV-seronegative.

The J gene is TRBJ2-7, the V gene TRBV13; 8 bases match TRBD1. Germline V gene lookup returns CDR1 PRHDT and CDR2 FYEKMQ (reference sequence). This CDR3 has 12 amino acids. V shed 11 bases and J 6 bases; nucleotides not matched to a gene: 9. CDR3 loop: CAASQGAREQYF. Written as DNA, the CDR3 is TGTGCCGCCTCCCAGGGGGCCCGCGAGCAGTACTTC.

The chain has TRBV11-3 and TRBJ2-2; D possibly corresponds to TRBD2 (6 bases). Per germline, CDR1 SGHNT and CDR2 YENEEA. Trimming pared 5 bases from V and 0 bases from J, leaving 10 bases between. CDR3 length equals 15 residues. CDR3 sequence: CASSASAANTGELFF. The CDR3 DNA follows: TGTGCCAGCAGCGCTAGCGCAGCGAACACCGGGGAGCTGTTTTTT.

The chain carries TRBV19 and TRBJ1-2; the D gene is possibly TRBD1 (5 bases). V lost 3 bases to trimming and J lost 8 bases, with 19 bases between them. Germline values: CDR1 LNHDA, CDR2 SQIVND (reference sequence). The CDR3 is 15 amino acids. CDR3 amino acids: CASSMRGGQGGGYTF. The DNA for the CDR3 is TGTGCCAGTAGTATGAGGGGAGGGCAGGGAGGAGGCTACACCTTC.

The chain's CDR3 is CASMHGQTSREQYF. The CDR3 coding sequence is TGTGCCAGCATGCACGGACAGACATCGCGCGAGCAGTACTTC. V usage is TRBV6-1 and J usage is TRBJ2-7; D is perhaps TRBD1 (6 bases). Looked up from germline, CDR1 is MNHNS and CDR2 is SASEGT. This CDR3 is 14 amino acids long. Trimming removed 7 bases at V and 6 bases at J, with 19 bases between.

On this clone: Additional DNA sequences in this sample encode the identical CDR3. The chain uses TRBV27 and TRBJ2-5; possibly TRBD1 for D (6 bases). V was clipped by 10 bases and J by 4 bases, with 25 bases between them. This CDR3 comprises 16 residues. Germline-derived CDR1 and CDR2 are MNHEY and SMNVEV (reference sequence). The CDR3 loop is CATQGNYAGMLETQYF. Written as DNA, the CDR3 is TGTGCCACCCAGGGGAATTATGCTGGCATGCTAGAGACCCAGTACTTC.

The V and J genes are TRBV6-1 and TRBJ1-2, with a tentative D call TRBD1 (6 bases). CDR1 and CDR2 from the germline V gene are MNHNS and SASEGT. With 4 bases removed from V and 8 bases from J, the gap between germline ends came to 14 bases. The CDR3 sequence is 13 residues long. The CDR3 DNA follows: TGTGCCAGCAGTGGTCACAGGGCTGGGGGCTACACCTTC. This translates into CASSGHRAGGYTF.

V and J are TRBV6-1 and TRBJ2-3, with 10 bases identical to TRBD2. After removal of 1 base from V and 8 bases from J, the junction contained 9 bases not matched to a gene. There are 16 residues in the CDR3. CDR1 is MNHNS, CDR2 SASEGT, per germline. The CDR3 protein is CASSEGPSGRGGTQYF. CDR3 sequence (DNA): TGTGCCAGCAGTGAAGGGCCTAGCGGGAGAGGGGGTACGCAGTATTTT.

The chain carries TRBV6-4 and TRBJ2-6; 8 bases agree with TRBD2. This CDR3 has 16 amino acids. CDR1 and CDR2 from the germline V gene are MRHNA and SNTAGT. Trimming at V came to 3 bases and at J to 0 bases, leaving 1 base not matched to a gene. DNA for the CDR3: TGTGCCAGCAGTGAAGCGGGGGTCTCTGGGGCCAACGTCCTGACTTTC. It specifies CASSEAGVSGANVLTF.

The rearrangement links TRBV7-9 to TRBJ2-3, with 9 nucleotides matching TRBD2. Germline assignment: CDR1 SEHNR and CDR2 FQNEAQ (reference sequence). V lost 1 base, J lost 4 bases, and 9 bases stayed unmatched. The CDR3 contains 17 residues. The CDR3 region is CASSLVLRGGRADTQYF. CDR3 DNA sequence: TGTGCCAGCAGCTTAGTGCTGCGGGGGGGCCGCGCAGATACGCAGTATTTT.

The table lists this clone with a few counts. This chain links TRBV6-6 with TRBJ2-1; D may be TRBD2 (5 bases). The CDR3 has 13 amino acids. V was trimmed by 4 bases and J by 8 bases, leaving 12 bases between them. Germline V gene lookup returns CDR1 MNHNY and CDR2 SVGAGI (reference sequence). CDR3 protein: CASSSDSPHEQFF. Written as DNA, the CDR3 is TGTGCCAGCAGTTCGGACTCCCCCCATGAGCAGTTCTTC.

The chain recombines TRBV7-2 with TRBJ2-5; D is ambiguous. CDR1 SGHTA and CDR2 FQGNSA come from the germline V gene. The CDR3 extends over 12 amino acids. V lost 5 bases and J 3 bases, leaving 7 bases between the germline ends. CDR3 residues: CASSLSKETQYF. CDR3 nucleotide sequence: TGTGCCAGCAGCCTGTCTAAAGAGACCCAGTACTTC.

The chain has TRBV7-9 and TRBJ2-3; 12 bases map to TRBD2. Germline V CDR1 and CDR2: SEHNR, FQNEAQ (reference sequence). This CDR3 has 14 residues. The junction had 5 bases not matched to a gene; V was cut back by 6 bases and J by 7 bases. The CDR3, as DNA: TGTGCCAGCAGACTCGGACTAGCGGGGAATACGCAGTATTTT. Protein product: CASRLGLAGNTQYF.

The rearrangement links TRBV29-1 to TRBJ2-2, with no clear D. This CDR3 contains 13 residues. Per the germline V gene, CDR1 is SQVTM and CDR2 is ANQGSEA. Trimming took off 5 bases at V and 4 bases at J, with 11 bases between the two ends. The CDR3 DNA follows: TGCAGCGTTCCCGATAGTCCCACCGGGGAGCTGTTTTTT. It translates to CSVPDSPTGELFF.

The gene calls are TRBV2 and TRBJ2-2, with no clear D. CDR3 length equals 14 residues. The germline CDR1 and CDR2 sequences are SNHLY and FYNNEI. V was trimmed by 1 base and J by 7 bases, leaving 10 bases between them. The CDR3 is CASSEGRHLGELFF. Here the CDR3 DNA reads TGTGCCAGCAGTGAAGGCCGACATCTCGGGGAGCTGTTTTTT.

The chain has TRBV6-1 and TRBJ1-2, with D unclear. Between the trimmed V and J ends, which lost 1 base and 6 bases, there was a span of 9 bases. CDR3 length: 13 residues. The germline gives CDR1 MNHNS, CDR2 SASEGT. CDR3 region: CASSEGGVNGYTF. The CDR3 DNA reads TGTGCCAGCAGTGAAGGCGGGGTAAATGGCTACACCTTC.

This CDR3 reads CASSPHLAGPYEQYF. CDR3 nucleotides: TGTGCCAGCAGCCCTCATTTAGCGGGACCCTACGAGCAGTACTTC. This rearrangement joins TRBV7-2 to TRBJ2-7, with TRBD2 identical over 8 bases. Germline V gene sequence: CDR1 SGHTA, CDR2 FQGNSA. Trimming cost V 5 bases and J 2 bases; bases outside gene matches: 8. This CDR3 is 15 amino acids long.

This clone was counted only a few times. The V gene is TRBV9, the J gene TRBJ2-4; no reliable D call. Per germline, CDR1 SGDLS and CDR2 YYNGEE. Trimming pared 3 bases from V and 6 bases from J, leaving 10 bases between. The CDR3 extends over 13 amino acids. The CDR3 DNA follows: TGTGCCAGCAGCGGCCATTTCGGAAACATTCAGTACTTC. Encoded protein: CASSGHFGNIQYF. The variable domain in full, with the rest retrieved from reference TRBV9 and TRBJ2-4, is DSGVTQTPKHLITATGQRVTLRCSPRSGDLSVYWYQQSLDQGLQFLIQYYNGEERAKGNILERFSAQQFPDLHSELNLSSLELGDSALYFCASSGHFGNIQYFGAGTRLSVL.

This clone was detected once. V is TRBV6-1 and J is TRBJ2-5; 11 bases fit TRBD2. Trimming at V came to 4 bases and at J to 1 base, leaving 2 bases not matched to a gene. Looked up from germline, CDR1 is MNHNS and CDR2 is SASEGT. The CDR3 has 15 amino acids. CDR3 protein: CASSGLAGIQETQYF. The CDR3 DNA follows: TGTGCCAGCAGTGGACTAGCGGGAATCCAAGAGACCCAGTACTTC.

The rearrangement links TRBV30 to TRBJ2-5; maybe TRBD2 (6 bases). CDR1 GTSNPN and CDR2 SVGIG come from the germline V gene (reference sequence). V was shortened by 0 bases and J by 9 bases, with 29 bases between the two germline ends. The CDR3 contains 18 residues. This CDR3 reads CAWSVVRRRATLTRSQYF. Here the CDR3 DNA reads TGTGCCTGGAGTGTAGTCCGGCGGAGGGCCACCTTAACGCGGTCCCAGTACTTC.

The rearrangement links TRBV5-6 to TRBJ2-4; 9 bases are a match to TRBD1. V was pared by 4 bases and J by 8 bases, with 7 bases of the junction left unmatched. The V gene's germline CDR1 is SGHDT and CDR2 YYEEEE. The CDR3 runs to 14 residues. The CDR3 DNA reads TGTGCCAGCAGCCTGACGGACAGGGGATACATTCAGTACTTC. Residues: CASSLTDRGYIQYF. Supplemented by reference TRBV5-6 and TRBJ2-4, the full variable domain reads DAGVTQSPTHLIKTRGQQVTLRCSPKSGHDTVSWYQQALGQGPQFIFQYYEEEERQRGNFPDRFSGHQFPNYSSELNVNALLLGDSALYLCASSLTDRGYIQYFGAGTRLSVL.

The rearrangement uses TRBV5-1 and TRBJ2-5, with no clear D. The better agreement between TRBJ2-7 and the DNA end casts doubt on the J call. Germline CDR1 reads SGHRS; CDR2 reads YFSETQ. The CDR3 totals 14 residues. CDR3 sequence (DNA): TGCGCCAGCAGCTTGGGGTTTTCTCAATACGAGCAGTACTTC. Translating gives CASSLGFSQYEQYF.